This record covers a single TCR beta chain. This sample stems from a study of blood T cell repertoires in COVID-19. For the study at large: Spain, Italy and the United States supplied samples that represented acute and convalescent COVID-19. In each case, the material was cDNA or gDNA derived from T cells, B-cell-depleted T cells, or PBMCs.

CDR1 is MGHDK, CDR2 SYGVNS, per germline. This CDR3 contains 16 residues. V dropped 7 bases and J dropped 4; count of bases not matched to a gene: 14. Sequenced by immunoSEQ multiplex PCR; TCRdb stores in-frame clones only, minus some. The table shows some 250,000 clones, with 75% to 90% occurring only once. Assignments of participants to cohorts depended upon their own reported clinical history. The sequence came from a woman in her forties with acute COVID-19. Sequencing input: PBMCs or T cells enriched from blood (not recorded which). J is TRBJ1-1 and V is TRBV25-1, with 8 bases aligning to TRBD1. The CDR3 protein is CASTGGQGAYITEAFF. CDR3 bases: TGTGCCAGCACCGGTGGGCAGGGGGCGTATATCACTGAAGCTTTCTTT.